The 19 T cell receptor beta chains listed next were all sequenced from one sample in a study of control samples from healthy donors and cancer patients. TCRdb keeps only in-frame clones here, not all; method: immunoSEQ multiplex PCR. The sample has 140,000 or so clones, about nine tenths seen once. Sample: blood. All receptors come from a young man in good health.

The chain couples TRBV20-1 to TRBJ1-1; TRBD1 might be the D (6 bases). This CDR3 has 10 amino acids. CDR1 and CDR2 from the germline V gene are DFQATT and SNEGSKA (reference sequence). V shed 5 bases and J shed 7 bases, with 8 bases lying between them. The CDR3 is CSAGGREAFF. The DNA of the CDR3 is TGCAGTGCTGGGGGCCGTGAAGCTTTCTTT.

The J gene is TRBJ2-1, the V gene TRBV5-1, with 10 bases fitting TRBD1. Losses at the gene ends were 4 bases for V and 6 bases for J; bases not matched to a gene: 13. CDR1 and CDR2 from the germline V gene are SGHRS and YFSETQ. The CDR3 totals 17 residues. The CDR3 protein is CASSDQSGTGDSNEQFF. The CDR3 DNA sequence: TGCGCCAGCAGCGACCAGTCCGGGACAGGGGACAGCAATGAGCAGTTCTTC.

The V call is TRBV4-3, the J call TRBJ2-7; TRBD2 matches at 11 bases. The CDR3 is 16 amino acids. J was trimmed by 1 base and V by 0 bases; bases with no gene match: 2. The germline V gene has CDR1 LGHNA and CDR2 YSLEER. Here the CDR3 reads CASSQDTSGRSYEQYF. CDR3 nucleotide sequence: TGCGCCAGCAGCCAAGATACTAGCGGGAGATCCTACGAGCAGTACTTC.

The gene calls are TRBV5-1 and TRBJ2-4; 9 positions agree with TRBD2. The CDR3 has 14 amino acids. V lost 1 base and J lost 4; bases outside the gene matches: 0. The germline V gene encodes CDR1 SGHRS and CDR2 YFSETQ. CDR3: CASSLSGGKNIQYF. In DNA form, the CDR3 reads TGCGCCAGCAGCTTGAGCGGGGGGAAAAACATTCAGTACTTC.

The chain has TRBV5-1 and TRBJ1-2; D might be TRBD1 (5 bases). Germline assignment: CDR1 SGHRS and CDR2 YFSETQ. The CDR3 is made up of 13 amino acids. Trimming shortened V by 0 bases and J by 2 bases, and 5 bases separated the two germline ends. Written as DNA, the CDR3 is TGCGCCAGCAGCTTGGCAGGGAACTATGGCTACACCTTC. Translation: CASSLAGNYGYTF.

The V gene is TRBV7-8, the J gene TRBJ2-7; D uncertain. The V and J ends lost 4 bases and 9 bases respectively, with 13 bases between them. Germline values: CDR1 SGHVS, CDR2 FQNEAQ. The CDR3 is made up of 12 amino acids. The CDR3 protein is CASSSGPAVQYF. Here the CDR3 DNA reads TGTGCCAGCAGCTCAGGCCCGGCGGTGCAGTACTTC.

The chain has TRBV27 and TRBJ2-5; 7 bases align to TRBD1. CDR3 length: 14 residues. The V gene end was trimmed by 5 bases and the J gene end by 6 bases; junction bases not matched to a gene: 9. Per the germline V gene, CDR1 is MNHEY and CDR2 is SMNVEV (reference sequence). Written as DNA, the CDR3 is TGTGCCAGCAGTCCCCAGACAGGGATGCAGACCCAGTACTTC. This translates into CASSPQTGMQTQYF.

The genes are TRBV6-5 and TRBJ1-5; D is possibly TRBD1 (5 bases). Germline CDR1 MNHEY, CDR2 SVGAGI. V gave up 4 bases and J gave up 6 bases, with 10 bases separating them. CDR3 length: 13 amino acids. The CDR3 here is CASSSLGVQPQHF. The DNA of the CDR3 is TGTGCCAGCAGTTCCTTAGGGGTTCAGCCCCAGCATTTT.

The chain links TRBV6-2 or TRBV6-3 to TRBJ1-2; D uncertain. The CDR3 loop spans 12 amino acids. Trimming cost V 2 bases and J 4 bases, with 5 bases left between them. Germline values: CDR1 MNHEY, CDR2 SVGEGT. The CDR3 protein is CASSYQSYGYTF. The CDR3 DNA is TGTGCCAGCAGTTACCAGAGCTATGGCTACACCTTC.

This clone was counted a single time. The genes are TRBV19 and TRBJ1-6, with 7 bases identical to TRBD1. The germline CDR1 and CDR2 sequences are LNHDA and SQIVND (reference sequence). The CDR3 sequence is 13 residues long. V gave up 7 bases and J gave up 12 bases; unmatched junction bases: 9. The CDR3: CASNARGREPLHF. In DNA form, the CDR3 reads TGTGCCAGTAACGCCAGGGGGAGGGAACCCCTCCACTTT.

This clone was seen once. The chain recombines TRBV9 with TRBJ1-4, with no clear D. Trimming pared 1 base from V and 0 bases from J, leaving 4 bases between. The CDR3 loop spans 14 amino acids. Looked up from germline, CDR1 is SGDLS and CDR2 is YYNGEE. The CDR3 loop reads CASSVRPTNEKLFF. The CDR3 DNA follows: TGTGCCAGCAGCGTACGCCCAACTAATGAAAAACTGTTTTTT.

The V and J genes are TRBV3-1 (or the pseudogene TRBV3-2) and TRBJ1-6; possibly TRBD1 for D (5 bases). CDR3 size: 14 residues. From germline, CDR1 is LGHDT and CDR2 YNNKEL (reference sequence). V was pared by 1 base and J by 7 bases, with 8 bases between. CDR3 bases: TGTGCCAGCAGCCAAGTACAGGCGAATTCACCCCTCCACTTT. Translated: CASSQVQANSPLHF.

The count of this clone is one. V is TRBV7-2 and J is TRBJ1-1; 7 bases fit TRBD1. Losses at the gene ends were 6 bases for V and 1 base for J; bases not matched to a gene: 5. This CDR3 has 14 amino acids. The V gene's germline CDR1 is SGHTA and CDR2 FQGNSA. The CDR3 nucleotides read TGTGCCAGCAGTTGGGACAGATCGAACACTGAAGCTTTCTTT. It encodes CASSWDRSNTEAFF.

The chain recombines TRBV6-5 with TRBJ2-1; D not resolved. The CDR3 consists of 12 residues. V lost 6 bases to trimming and J lost 3 bases, with 6 bases between them. The germline V gene has CDR1 MNHEY and CDR2 SVGAGI. CDR3 bases: TGTGCCAGCAGCCCCCGCTACAATGAGCAGTTCTTC. This encodes CASSPRYNEQFF.

The rearrangement joins TRBV7-2 to TRBJ2-5, with TRBD2 matching over 7 bases. J was trimmed by 5 bases and V by 4 bases; bases with no gene match: 13. CDR3 length: 16 residues. Germline values: CDR1 SGHTA, CDR2 FQGNSA. The CDR3 protein is CASSSRLAGGLETQYF. In nucleotides, the CDR3 is TGTGCCAGCAGCTCCCGACTAGCCGGGGGACTGGAGACCCAGTACTTC. The variable domain in full, with the rest retrieved from reference TRBV7-2 and TRBJ2-5, is GAGVSQSPSNKVTEKGKDVELRCDPISGHTALYWYRQSLGQGLEFLIYFQGNSAPDKSGLPSDRFSAERTGGSVSTLTIQRTQQEDSAVYLCASSSRLAGGLETQYFGPGTRLLVL.

This chain links TRBV2 with TRBJ2-1, with 8 bases matching TRBD2. V shed 4 bases and J 2 bases; nucleotides not matched to a gene: 13. Germline assignment: CDR1 SNHLY and CDR2 FYNNEI. This CDR3 comprises 18 residues. CDR3 sequence (DNA): TGTGCCAGCAGTGTTGGGACTAGTCACGGAGTGGCCTACAATGAGCAGTTCTTC. This gives the protein CASSVGTSHGVAYNEQFF. Full variable domain (outside the CDR3, taken from reference TRBV2 and TRBJ2-1): EPEVTQTPSHQVTQMGQEVILRCVPISNHLYFYWYRQILGQKVEFLVSFYNNEISEKSEIFDDQFSVERPDGSNFTLKIRSTKLEDSAMYFCASSVGTSHGVAYNEQFFGPGTRLTVL.

The chain couples TRBV27 to TRBJ2-7, with TRBD1 identical over 9 bases. V shed 5 bases, J shed 3 bases, and the junction held 5 bases outside the gene matches. The CDR3 consists of 14 residues. Germline V gives CDR1 MNHEY, CDR2 SMNVEV (reference sequence). The CDR3: CASSKTGGFYEQYF. The CDR3 DNA reads as TGTGCCAGCAGTAAGACAGGGGGTTTCTACGAGCAGTACTTC.

The chain combines TRBV9 with TRBJ1-4; D gene uncertain. Germline V gene data show CDR1 as SGDLS and CDR2 as YYNGEE. The V end lost 4 bases, the J end lost 7 bases, and 14 bases lay between the germline ends. The CDR3 loop spans 14 amino acids. The CDR3 here is CASSSDGRGEKLFF. In DNA form, the CDR3 reads TGTGCCAGCAGCTCCGATGGTCGTGGTGAAAAACTGTTTTTT. Full variable domain (missing parts from reference TRBV9 and TRBJ1-4): DSGVTQTPKHLITATGQRVTLRCSPRSGDLSVYWYQQSLDQGLQFLIQYYNGEERAKGNILERFSAQQFPDLHSELNLSSLELGDSALYFCASSSDGRGEKLFFGSGTQLSVL.

The chain joins TRBV20-1 to TRBJ2-7; no reliable D call. The CDR3 runs to 11 residues. Germline V gene sequence: CDR1 DFQATT, CDR2 SNEGSKA (reference sequence). Trimming removed 3 bases from V and 3 bases from J, with 6 bases in between. The CDR3 region has the DNA TGCAGTGCTAGTTCCGGCTACGAGCAGTACTTC. It is translated as CSASSGYEQYF.